One sample yielded the 32 T cell receptor beta chains listed below, sequenced in a study of blood T cell repertoires in COVID-19. Clones were read by immunoSEQ multiplex PCR, and TCRdb kept only the in-frame ones, dropping some. The repertoire consists of 220,000 or so clones, with about 91% occurring once and the leading ten covering roughly 15%. Material: PBMCs or T cells enriched from blood (not recorded which). The receptors were gathered from a woman aged 50 to 65 with acute COVID-19.

In this sample, this clone turned up once. This sequence joins TRBV30 and TRBJ1-5; D is ambiguous. The CDR3 is 16 residues long. The germline V gene has CDR1 GTSNPN and CDR2 SVGIG (reference sequence). Trimming pared 6 bases from V and 5 bases from J, leaving 23 bases between. CDR3 bases: TGTGCCTGTAAAGGTCGGACCGGAGGCATTGATCAGCCCCAGCATTTT. Translation gives CACKGRTGGIDQPQHF.

This chain links TRBV4-3 with TRBJ2-5, with 9 bases lining up with TRBD2. V gave up 1 base and J gave up 7 bases; unmatched junction bases: 10. This CDR3 has 16 residues. Per the germline V gene, CDR1 is LGHNA and CDR2 is YSLEER. The CDR3 nucleotides read TGCGCCAGCAGCCAAGCCTCGAGGGGAGCGGGAGGGACCCAGTACTTC. This gives the protein CASSQASRGAGGTQYF.

The chain recombines TRBV20-1 with TRBJ1-6; 7 nucleotides agree with TRBD1. J lost 9 bases, V lost 3 bases, and 11 bases had no gene match. Germline CDR1 and CDR2: DFQATT and SNEGSKA (reference sequence). This CDR3 has 15 amino acids. The chain's CDR3 is CSASPRTGSFSPLHF. Written as DNA, the CDR3 is TGCAGTGCTAGTCCCCGGACAGGAAGTTTTTCACCCCTCCACTTT.

The rearrangement links TRBV6-5 to TRBJ2-7, with TRBD2 identical over 9 bases. The germline V gene encodes CDR1 MNHEY and CDR2 SVGAGI. The CDR3 totals 13 residues. V lost 6 bases, J lost 3 bases, and 3 bases stayed unmatched. The CDR3 DNA reads as TGTGCCAGCAGCAAGACTAGCGGCTACGAGCAGTACTTC. It specifies CASSKTSGYEQYF.

The rearrangement uses TRBV6-1 and TRBJ2-2; perhaps TRBD2 as D (5 bases). The ends were cut back, 1 base at V and 7 bases at J, with 16 bases in the middle. CDR1 and CDR2 (germline): MNHNS, SASEGT. CDR3 length: 16 amino acids. CDR3 protein: CASSEESYRLLGELFF. Here the CDR3 DNA reads TGTGCCAGCAGTGAAGAAAGTTACAGACTACTCGGGGAGCTGTTTTTT.

This chain uses TRBV28 with TRBJ1-4; 8 nucleotides agree with TRBD1. The CDR3 is 13 residues long. J lost 8 bases, V lost 7 bases, and 6 bases had no gene match. Germline values: CDR1 MDHEN, CDR2 SYDVKM. CDR3 in DNA: TGTGCCAGCATGGACAGGGCGGAGGAAAAACTGTTTTTT. Protein: CASMDRAEEKLFF.

J is TRBJ1-4 and V is TRBV5-1; D gene uncertain. There are 15 residues in the CDR3. The V end lost 4 bases, the J end lost 8 bases, and 18 bases lay between the germline ends. The V gene's germline CDR1 is SGHRS and CDR2 YFSETQ. CDR3 amino acids: CASSLDGPAGEKLFF. The CDR3 DNA reads TGCGCCAGCAGCCTGGATGGACCAGCGGGGGAAAAACTGTTTTTT.

CDR3 protein: CATSRVPGTGQVSPLHF. The CDR3 DNA reads TGTGCCACCAGCAGAGTGCCCGGGACAGGGCAAGTTTCACCCCTCCACTTT. V gene TRBV15 combines with J gene TRBJ1-6, with 9 bases lining up with TRBD1. Per germline, CDR1 LNHNV and CDR2 YYDKDF (reference sequence). This CDR3 comprises 17 residues. V was clipped by 1 base and J by 9 bases; unmatched bases: 10. The full variable domain, with the rest looked up from reference TRBV15 and TRBJ1-6, is DAMVIQNPRYQVTQFGKPVTLSCSQTLNHNVMYWYQQKSSQAPKLLFHYYDKDFNNEADTPDNFQSRRPNTSFCFLDIRSPGLGDTAMYLCATSRVPGTGQVSPLHFGNGTRLTVT.

The V call is TRBV18, the J call TRBJ2-3, with 11 bases aligning to TRBD2. Per the germline V gene, CDR1 is KGHSH and CDR2 is LQKENI. Trimming at V came to 1 base and at J to 5 bases, leaving 8 bases not matched to a gene. CDR3 length: 17 residues. This CDR3 reads CASSPRVTSGSLDTQYF. The CDR3 region has the DNA TGTGCCAGCTCACCACGTGTTACTAGCGGGAGTTTAGATACGCAGTATTTT. Filled out from reference TRBV18 and TRBJ2-3, the complete variable domain reads NAGVMQNPRHLVRRRGQEARLRCSPMKGHSHVYWYRQLPEEGLKFMVYLQKENIIDESGMPKERFSAEFPKEGPSILRIQQVVRGDSAAYFCASSPRVTSGSLDTQYFGPGTRLTVL.

CDR3 amino acids: CASRPGLDNNEQFF. The DNA of the CDR3 is TGTGCCAGCAGACCGGGACTAGATAACAATGAGCAGTTCTTC. The chain carries TRBV7-2 and TRBJ2-1, with TRBD2 matching 8 bases. The CDR3 spans 14 residues. J was trimmed by 5 bases and V by 6 bases; bases with no gene match: 6. Germline values: CDR1 SGHTA, CDR2 FQGNSA. The full variable domain, its missing parts supplied by reference TRBV7-2 and TRBJ2-1, is GAGVSQSPSNKVTEKGKDVELRCDPISGHTALYWYRQSLGQGLEFLIYFQGNSAPDKSGLPSDRFSAERTGGSVSTLTIQRTQQEDSAVYLCASRPGLDNNEQFFGPGTRLTVL.

CDR3 amino acids: CASTPTGRYGYTF. For the CDR3, the DNA is TGTGCCAGCACCCCGACAGGGCGCTATGGCTACACCTTC. V and J are TRBV6-5 and TRBJ1-2; 7 nucleotides align to TRBD1. J lost 4 bases, V lost 7 bases, and 6 bases had no gene match. Germline V gene sequence: CDR1 MNHEY, CDR2 SVGAGI. This CDR3 region has 13 residues.

The chain uses TRBV9 and TRBJ2-1; 7 bases agree with TRBD2. Germline CDR1 is SGDLS and CDR2 is YYNGEE. The junction had 7 bases not matched to a gene; V was cut back by 4 bases and J by 0 bases. The length of the CDR3 is 16 residues. CDR3 sequence: CASSYTSATSYNEQFF. The CDR3 nucleotides are TGTGCCAGCAGCTATACTAGCGCGACCTCCTACAATGAGCAGTTCTTC.

V gene TRBV11-2 combines with J gene TRBJ1-2, with D unresolved. The length of the CDR3 is 12 residues. Germline-derived CDR1 and CDR2 are SGHAT and FQNNGV. The V end lost 5 bases, the J end lost 2 bases, and 6 bases lay between the germline ends. CDR3 region: CASSDGNYGYTF. CDR3 DNA sequence: TGTGCCAGCAGCGACGGGAACTATGGCTACACCTTC.

This chain links TRBV28 with TRBJ2-4, with 10 bases aligning to TRBD1. This CDR3 has 18 residues. In germline, CDR1 is MDHEN, CDR2 SYDVKM. After removal of 5 bases from V and 0 bases from J, the junction contained 10 bases not matched to a gene. In DNA, the CDR3 is TGTGCCAGCAGTCAGACAGGGGGCGCCTCTTTAGCCAAAAACATTCAGTACTTC. Translated, it gives CASSQTGGASLAKNIQYF.

This chain joins TRBV7-9 and TRBJ2-7; 8 bases match TRBD1. V shed 1 base, J shed 3 bases, and the junction held 14 bases outside the gene matches. CDR1 and CDR2 (germline): SEHNR, FQNEAQ (reference sequence). This CDR3 contains 18 residues. The CDR3 protein is CASSLGSLKQGGSYEQYF. The DNA for the CDR3 is TGTGCCAGCAGCTTAGGAAGCCTTAAACAGGGGGGTAGCTACGAGCAGTACTTC.

The chain uses TRBV10-3 and TRBJ2-7; TRBD2 matches 7 bases. The CDR3 spans 13 residues. The trim removed 5 bases at V and 1 base at J, leaving 2 bases unmatched. The germline gives CDR1 ENHRY, CDR2 SYGVKD. The CDR3 DNA follows: TGTGCCATCAGTAGCGGGGAGTCCTACGAGCAGTACTTC. Encoded protein: CAISSGESYEQYF.

The chain joins TRBV7-3 to TRBJ1-1; 11 nucleotides align to TRBD1. CDR1 SGHTA and CDR2 FQGTGA come from the germline V gene. V gave up 5 bases and J gave up 7 bases; unmatched junction bases: 6. The CDR3 has 14 amino acids. The CDR3 here is CASSPGTGGNEAFF. The CDR3 DNA reads as TGTGCCAGCAGCCCTGGGACAGGGGGGAATGAAGCTTTCTTT.

With respect to this clone: This same CDR3 is encoded by further DNA sequences in the sample. The chain links TRBV4-1 to TRBJ2-3, with D perhaps TRBD2 (6 bases). Germline V gives CDR1 MGHRA, CDR2 YSYEKL. The V end was cut by 1 base, the J end by 1 base, with 9 bases between. This CDR3 has 15 amino acids. The chain's CDR3 is CASSQGPGGTDTQYF. In DNA, the CDR3 is TGCGCCAGCAGCCAAGGTCCGGGAGGCACAGATACGCAGTATTTT.

This clone was picked up one time. This chain joins TRBV27 and TRBJ2-3; TRBD1 agrees at 7 bases. Trimming removed 7 bases from V and 4 bases from J; junction bases left unmatched: 14. The germline gives CDR1 MNHEY, CDR2 SMNVEV (reference sequence). This CDR3 has 16 residues. The CDR3 is CASKTGLLPFADTQYF. The CDR3 DNA sequence: TGTGCCAGCAAGACAGGGTTATTACCCTTTGCAGATACGCAGTATTTT.

The genes are TRBV4-2 and TRBJ2-7, with 8 bases aligning to TRBD2. Germline loops: CDR1 LGHNA, CDR2 YNFKEQ. Trimming took 6 bases from V and 0 from J; bases not matched to a gene: 10. The CDR3 length is 16 residues. The CDR3 sequence is CASRGPGGRSSYEQYF. The CDR3 DNA reads as TGTGCCAGCAGAGGTCCAGGCGGGAGGTCCTCCTACGAGCAGTACTTC.

The V call is TRBV18, the J call TRBJ1-1, with a tentative D call TRBD1 (6 bases). This CDR3 contains 17 residues. The V gene lost 8 bases and the J gene lost 0 bases, with 22 bases spanning the gap. The germline V gene has CDR1 KGHSH and CDR2 LQKENI. CDR3 DNA sequence: TGTGCCAGCAGACAGGTACGGGCGGCTTACTTGAACACTGAAGCTTTCTTT. It encodes CASRQVRAAYLNTEAFF.

The chain couples TRBV24-1 to TRBJ2-3; 7 bases are a match to TRBD2. There are 12 residues in the CDR3. Germline values: CDR1 KGHDR, CDR2 SFDVKD. Trimming cost V 10 bases and J 4 bases; bases outside gene matches: 4. The CDR3 region has the DNA TGTGCCACTGGAACTAGCGCAGATACGCAGTATTTT. It codes for CATGTSADTQYF.

The V and J genes are TRBV3-1 (or the pseudogene TRBV3-2) and TRBJ1-6; tentatively, D is TRBD1 (5 bases). Germline values: CDR1 LGHDT, CDR2 YNNKEL (reference sequence). CDR3 length equals 12 residues. Trimming left V 6 bases short and J 10 bases short, with 10 bases between. CDR3 bases: TGTGCCAGCAGGGGACGGGGGTCACCCCTCCACTTT. Translating it yields CASRGRGSPLHF.

The gene calls are TRBV19 and TRBJ2-2; 7 positions match TRBD2. V lost 6 bases to trimming and J lost 0 bases; unmatched junction nucleotides: 4. From germline, CDR1 is LNHDA and CDR2 SQIVND (reference sequence). The CDR3 is made up of 15 amino acids. CDR3 in amino acids: CASRLALANTGELFF. The CDR3 DNA follows: TGTGCCAGTAGACTAGCGCTGGCGAACACCGGGGAGCTGTTTTTT.

This chain uses TRBV9 with TRBJ2-6; D gene unclear. Per the germline V gene, CDR1 is SGDLS and CDR2 is YYNGEE. The CDR3 totals 15 residues. Trimming pared 0 bases from V and 0 bases from J, leaving 4 bases between. CDR3 residues: CASSVVGSGANVLTF. The CDR3 DNA reads TGTGCCAGCAGCGTAGTCGGCTCTGGGGCCAACGTCCTGACTTTC.

The chain has TRBV7-7 and TRBJ2-3, with 12 bases aligning to TRBD1. V dropped 4 bases and J dropped 6; count of bases not matched to a gene: 5. This CDR3 contains 15 residues. Looked up from germline, CDR1 is SSHAT and CDR2 is FNYEAQ (reference sequence). The CDR3 DNA reads TGTGCCAGCAGCTCCGGGACAGGGGGCATGGATACGCAGTATTTT. Its protein is CASSSGTGGMDTQYF.

The chain uses TRBV6-5 and TRBJ2-1, with 7 positions matching TRBD2. The CDR3 is 13 amino acids. Germline CDR1 MNHEY, CDR2 SVGAGI. The CDR3 spells CAGGEGSYNEQFF. CDR3 nucleotides: TGTGCTGGAGGGGAGGGCTCCTACAATGAGCAGTTCTTC.

The chain joins TRBV28 to TRBJ1-5; weak D call: TRBD1 (5 bases). CDR1 is MDHEN and CDR2 is SYDVKM in the germline V gene. This CDR3 is 16 amino acids long. Trimming took off 3 bases at V and 2 bases at J, with 14 bases between the two ends. Written as DNA, the CDR3 is TGTGCCAGCAGTTTCCCGGGCCGGGGGGGCAATCAGCCCCAGCATTTT. The encoded protein is CASSFPGRGGNQPQHF. The variable domain in full, completed from reference TRBV28 and TRBJ1-5, reads DVKVTQSSRYLVKRTGEKVFLECVQDMDHENMFWYRQDPGLGLRLIYFSYDVKMKEKGDIPEGYSVSREKKERFSLILESASTNQTSMYLCASSFPGRGGNQPQHFGDGTRLSIL.

This chain connects TRBV27 to TRBJ1-2, with 9 bases that match TRBD1. V was clipped by 5 bases and J by 0 bases; unmatched bases: 13. The germline CDR1 and CDR2 sequences are MNHEY and SMNVEV (reference sequence). This CDR3 has 18 amino acids. CDR3 in DNA: TGTGCCAGCAGTCCTACCCTGGGACAGGGAGAAGCTAACTATGGCTACACCTTC. This gives the protein CASSPTLGQGEANYGYTF.

The chain recombines TRBV6-5 with TRBJ1-1; 10 nucleotides align to TRBD1. CDR1 is MNHEY and CDR2 is SVGAGI in the germline V gene. V lost 6 bases to trimming and J lost 7 bases; unmatched junction nucleotides: 5. The CDR3 runs to 13 residues. The CDR3 coding sequence is TGTGCCAGCAGCCCGGGACAGGGGCTTGAAGCTTTCTTT. Translation: CASSPGQGLEAFF.

This sequence joins TRBV11-2 and TRBJ2-3; TRBD1 agrees at 10 bases. Losses at the gene ends were 6 bases for V and 5 bases for J; bases not matched to a gene: 5. CDR1 and CDR2 from the germline V gene are SGHAT and FQNNGV. The CDR3 length is 14 residues. The CDR3 spells CASSTGTGVDTQYF. The CDR3 nucleotides read TGTGCCAGCAGTACCGGGACAGGGGTAGATACGCAGTATTTT.

The chain uses TRBV6-5 and TRBJ2-7; TRBD1 matches at 8 bases. Germline lookup yields CDR1 MNHEY and CDR2 SVGAGI. With 8 bases clipped from V and 7 bases from J, the junction kept 16 bases outside the gene matches. There are 15 residues in the CDR3. CDR3 coding DNA: TGTGCCAGCGGACAAGCCCGGACAGGGTACGGGGAGCAGTACTTC. Its protein product is CASGQARTGYGEQYF.